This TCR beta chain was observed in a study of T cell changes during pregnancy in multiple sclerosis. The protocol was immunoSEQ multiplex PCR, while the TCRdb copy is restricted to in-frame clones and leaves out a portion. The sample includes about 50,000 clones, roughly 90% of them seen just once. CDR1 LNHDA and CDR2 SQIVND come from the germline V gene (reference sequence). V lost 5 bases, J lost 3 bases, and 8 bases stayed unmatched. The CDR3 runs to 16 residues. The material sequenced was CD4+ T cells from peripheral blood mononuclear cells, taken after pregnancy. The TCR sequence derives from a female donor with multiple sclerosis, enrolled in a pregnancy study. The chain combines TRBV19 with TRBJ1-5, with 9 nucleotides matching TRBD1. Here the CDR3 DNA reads TGTGCCAGTAGTTCTACCGGGACAGGGTCCAATCAGCCCCAGCATTTT. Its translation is CASSSTGTGSNQPQHF.